The table lists the clone carrying this T cell receptor beta chain with a count of one. Its antigen remains unknown. The record originates from a study of shared clonotypes between healthy human individuals. Study background: A few men and a couple of women, aged 18 to 49, were donors.

Broader study findings: The four-donor shared clonotypes exceeded non-shared clonotypes in generation probability, with non-shared ones scoring lower.

The CDR3 consists of 15 residues. CDR1 MNHEY and CDR2 SMNVEV come from the germline V gene (reference sequence). V shed 6 bases, J shed 8 bases, and the junction held 11 bases outside the gene matches. Terminally differentiated effector memory CD45RA+ cells were excluded from the naive CD8 cells, which were CD45RO-negative and positively selected for CCR7. Healthy HIV-negative adults with no recent acute infections or vaccinations were recruited as donors. Every subset had its genomic DNA shared out evenly among several immunoSEQ plates. Libraries were prepared by immunoSEQ multiplex PCR; TCRdb keeps only in-frame clonotypes and omits some of them. The sample has about 2.1 million clones, 80% to 95% seen once.

The genes are TRBV27 and TRBJ1-2; 11 bases are a match to TRBD1. The sequence was collected from a man aged 18 to 29 in good health. Some clones in this sample may be carry-over from other donors' samples. Sample: naive CD8+ T cells from PBMCs. CDR3 amino acids: CASSYGQGASSGYTF. The CDR3 DNA follows: TGTGCCAGCAGCTACGGACAGGGGGCATCAAGCGGCTACACCTTC.